The following is a T cell receptor (beta chain) sequence with its context. The target of this receptor is not known. Base qualities are missing; no much larger clone stands one base away. These data come from a study of OX40 agonist ivuxolimab in advanced cancers. At the level of the whole study: Ivuxolimab was a fully human IgG2 agonistic monoclonal antibody targeting the costimulatory receptor OX40 (CD134). The paper covers the monotherapy dose-escalation part of the phase I ivuxolimab trial, which included N ≈ 52 patients. Prior anti-PD-1, anti-PD-L1 or anti-CTLA-4 therapy was permitted, and checkpoint inhibitors had been received by about two fifths of dose-escalation patients. Partial responses were achieved by three dose-escalation patients, of whom one had hepatocellular carcinoma and two had cutaneous melanoma. Peripheral TCRbeta sequencing aimed to test whether ivuxolimab altered TCR sequence diversity and caused clonal T-cell expansion. Intravenous ivuxolimab was administered to patients every 2 weeks at six dose levels: 0.01, 0.1, 0.3, 1.5, 3 and 10 mg/kg. In the dose-escalation cohort, approximately 82% of patients were male, and the mean age was around 65 years with a range of about 20 to 80. Of the roughly 53 patients in dose escalation, around 19 had hepatocellular carcinoma, some 15 had melanoma, 9 had renal cell carcinoma and 9 had head and neck cancer. What the research found in general, with its limitations: In the 0.1-3.0 mg/kg groups, partial responders were among the patients with the lowest normalized peripheral clonal expansion, particularly in CD8+ T cells. At doses of 0.1 to 3.0 mg/kg, clonal expansion of both CD4+ and CD8+ blood T cells was observed from baseline to week 6. After ivuxolimab, expanded clones were on average more numerous among CD8+ T cells than among CD4+ T cells. The antigen specificity of the peripheral T cells that underwent clonal expansion was not determined. Low levels of normalized T-cell clonal expansion were also seen in some patients who did not respond.

Spanning cysteine to phenylalanine, the CDR3 consists of 16 amino acids. Only the CDR3 portion is preserved as DNA: 48 bases, with reading frame beginning at the first base. Trimming accounts for 0 bases at V and 4 bases at J, while the number of junction bases matched to no gene is 3. The germline V gene provides CDR1 MNHEY and CDR2 SVGAGI. The trial excluded patients who had a history of autoimmune disease or were on systemic immunosuppression. Peripheral blood for TCR sequencing was collected from all dose cohorts at baseline, on cycle 4 day 1, and on cycle 7 day 1. Samples came from an open-label, multicenter, first-in-human phase I dose-escalation trial of ivuxolimab. Adults with locally advanced or metastatic melanoma, renal cell, hepatocellular, or head and neck squamous cell carcinoma were enrolled in the trial. Before TCR sequencing, CD4+ and CD8+ T cells were separately sorted from peripheral blood.

Genomic DNA was isolated from the sorted cells so that the TCRbeta CDR3 region could be sequenced. The immunoSEQ Assay was used for sequencing of TCRbeta CDR3 regions. TCRdb provides this immuneACCESS table in a form limited to in-frame rearrangements. Some clones are lacking; in checked studies, under half of them reflect an unresolved V gene, and why the rest are absent is not known. A total of tens of thousands of clones appear in this sample, roughly nine tenths of them only once. The ten largest clones represent roughly 20% of the sample. The TCR was taken from an adult with an advanced solid tumor such as melanoma, head and neck, liver or kidney cancer. The chain joins TRBV6-5 to TRBJ2-1, with TRBD2 matching 10 junction bases. The sample consisted of CD4+ or CD8+ T cells sorted from blood, taken in a trial of the OX40 agonist ivuxolimab. The nucleotides are TGTGCCAGCAGTTACTCGGTAGCGGGGGGATACAATGAGCAGTTCTTC. Its translation is CASSYSVAGGYNEQFF.